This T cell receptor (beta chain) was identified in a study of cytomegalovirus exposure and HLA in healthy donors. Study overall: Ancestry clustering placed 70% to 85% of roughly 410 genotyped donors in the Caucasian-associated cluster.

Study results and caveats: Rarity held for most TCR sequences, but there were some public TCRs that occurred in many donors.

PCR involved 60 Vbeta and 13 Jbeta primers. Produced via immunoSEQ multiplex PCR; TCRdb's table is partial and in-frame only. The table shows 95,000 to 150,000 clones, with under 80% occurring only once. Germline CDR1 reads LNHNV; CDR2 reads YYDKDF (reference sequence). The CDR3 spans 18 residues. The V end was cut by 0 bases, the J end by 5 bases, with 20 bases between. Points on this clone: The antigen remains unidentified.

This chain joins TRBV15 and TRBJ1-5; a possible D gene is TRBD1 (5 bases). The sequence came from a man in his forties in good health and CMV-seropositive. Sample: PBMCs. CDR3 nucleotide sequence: TGTGCCACCAGCAGAGATTTTCCCAGGGCCGACCCCTATCAGCCCCAGCATTTT. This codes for CATSRDFPRADPYQPQHF.